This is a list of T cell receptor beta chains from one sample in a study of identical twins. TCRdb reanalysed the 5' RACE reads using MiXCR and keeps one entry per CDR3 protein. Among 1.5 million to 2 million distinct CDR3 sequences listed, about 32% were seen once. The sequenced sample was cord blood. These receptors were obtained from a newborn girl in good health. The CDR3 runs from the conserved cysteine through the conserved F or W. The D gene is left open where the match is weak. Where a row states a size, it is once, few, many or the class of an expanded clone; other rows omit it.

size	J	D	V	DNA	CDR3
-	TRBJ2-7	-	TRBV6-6	TGTGCCAGCACAGGAAACTCCTACAATGAGCAGTACTTC	CASTGNSYNEQYF
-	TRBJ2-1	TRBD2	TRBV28	TGTGCCAGCAAATTTTTGCCCGGGACTAGCGGGGACAATGAGCAGTTCTTC	CASKFLPGTSGDNEQFF
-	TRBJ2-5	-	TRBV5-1	TGCGCCAGCAGCTTGGAGCAGGTTGGAGAGACCCAGTACTTC	CASSLEQVGETQYF
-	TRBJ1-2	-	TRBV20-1	TGCAGTGCTAGACGATCGGGCTACACCTTC	CSARRSGYTF
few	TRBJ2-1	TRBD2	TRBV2	TGTGCCAGCAGTGTCAACGGAGCCGGGACTAGCAATCAGTTCTTC	CASSVNGAGTSNQFF
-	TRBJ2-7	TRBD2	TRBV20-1	TGCAGTGCGGCCCCGATCCTAGCGGCCTACAATGAGCAGTACTTC	CSAAPILAAYNEQYF
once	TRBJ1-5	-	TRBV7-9	TGTGCCAGCAGCTTATCTGGGACATGGGGCAATCAGCCCCACCATTTT	CASSLSGTWGNQPHHF
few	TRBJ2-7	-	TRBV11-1	TGTGCCAGCAGCTTAGTCCTCGTCCCCGCCGGGACTCACGAGCAGTACTTC	CASSLVLVPAGTHEQYF
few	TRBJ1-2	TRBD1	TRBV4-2	TGTGCCAGCAGCCAGTTACCGGGACAGGGGGGCTATGGCTACACCTTC	CASSQLPGQGGYGYTF
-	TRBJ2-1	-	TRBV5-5	TGTGCCAGCAGCTTGGTGTCAGGGGCTTTCTACAATGAGCAGTTCTTC	CASSLVSGAFYNEQFF
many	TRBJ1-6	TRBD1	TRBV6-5	TGTGCCAGCAGTTACACTGGACAGGCTTATTCACCCCTCCACTTT	CASSYTGQAYSPLHF
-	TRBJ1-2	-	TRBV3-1	TGTGCCAGCAGCCACCTTAAGGGGCCCGGCTGGGGCTACACCTTC	CASSHLKGPGWGYTF
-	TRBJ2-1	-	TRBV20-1	TGCAGTGCTAGCCCGGTCTACAATGAGCAGTTCTTC	CSASPVYNEQFF
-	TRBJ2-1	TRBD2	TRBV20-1	TGCAGTGCTAGACTAGCGGGAGGGCGTGAGCAGTTCTTC	CSARLAGGREQFF
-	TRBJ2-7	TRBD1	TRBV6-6	TGTGCCAGCAGTTACCCGCCCGGGGGACAGGAACGCTACGAGCAGTACTTC	CASSYPPGGQERYEQYF
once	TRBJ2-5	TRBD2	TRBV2	TGTGCCGCCGAGGGGACTAGCGGGGTAGCTGGGAATGAGCAGTACTTC	CAAEGTSGVAGNEQYF
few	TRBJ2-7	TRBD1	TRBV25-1	TGTGCCAGCAGTGAGAGACAGGGCGAGCAGTACTTC	CASSERQGEQYF
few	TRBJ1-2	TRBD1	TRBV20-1	TGCAGTGCTAGGTCCCAGGGGGAGAGCTACACCTTC	CSARSQGESYTF
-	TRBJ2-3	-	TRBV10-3	TGTGCCATCAGACCCGCGGCCGGAGGGGGCCTTAGCACAGATACGCAGTATTTT	CAIRPAAGGGLSTDTQYF
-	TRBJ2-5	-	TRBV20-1	TGCAGTGCTAGGGGCCGAATCGGTGGCGGAGAGACCCAGTACTTC	CSARGRIGGGETQYF
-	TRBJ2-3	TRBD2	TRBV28	TGTGCCAGCAGTTTTCCCCTCGGACTAGCGGGAGTCGAAGATACGCAGTATTTT	CASSFPLGLAGVEDTQYF
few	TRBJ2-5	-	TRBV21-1	TGTGCCAGCAGCATAAGTCCGGAGCAAGAGACCCAGTACTTC	CASSISPEQETQYF
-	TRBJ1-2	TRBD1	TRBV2	TGTGCCAGCAGGGGACAGGGTTCAAAACTCTATGGCTACACCTTC	CASRGQGSKLYGYTF
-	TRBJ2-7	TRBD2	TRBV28	TGTGCCAGCAGCCTCGGGACTAGTACCAATGAGCAGTACTTC	CASSLGTSTNEQYF
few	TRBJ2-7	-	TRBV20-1	TGCAGTGCTAGAGGAGTGCCAAAAGACTCCTACGAGCAGTACTTC	CSARGVPKDSYEQYF
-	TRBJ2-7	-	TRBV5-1	TGCGCCAGCAGCTTGGCACAGGGCACTCGCTACGAGCAGTACTTC	CASSLAQGTRYEQYF
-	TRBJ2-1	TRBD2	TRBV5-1	TGCGCCAGCAGCCGCGGAACTAGCGGGAGGAACAATGAGCAGTTCTTC	CASSRGTSGRNNEQFF
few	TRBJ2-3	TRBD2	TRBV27	TGTGCCAGCAGTTTCGTACTAGCGGGAGAGGCAGATACGCAGTATTTT	CASSFVLAGEADTQYF
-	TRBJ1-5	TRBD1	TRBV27	TGTGCCAGCGGTTTGGGGACAGGGGGCGGTTATAGCAATCAGCCCCAGCATTTT	CASGLGTGGGYSNQPQHF
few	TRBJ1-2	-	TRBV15	TGTGCCACCAGCAGAGCTTTCCGGGACTACACCTTC	CATSRAFRDYTF
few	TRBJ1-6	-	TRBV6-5	TGTGCCAGCAGTTACTCGAAAACCTATAATTCACCCCTCCACTTT	CASSYSKTYNSPLHF
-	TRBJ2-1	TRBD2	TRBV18	TGTGCCAGCTCTCAGCGACTAGCGGGAGAGCGCTGCAATGAGCAGTTCTTC	CASSQRLAGERCNEQFF
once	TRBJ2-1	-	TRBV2	TGTGCCGGCCGGTCCAGGGGGGCCTACAATGAGCAGTTCTTC	CAGRSRGAYNEQFF
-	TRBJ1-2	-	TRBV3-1	TGTGCCAGCAGCCAAGGGACGGGGGGCGCAGGCTACACCTTC	CASSQGTGGAGYTF
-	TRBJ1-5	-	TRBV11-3	TGTGCCAGCAGCTCTACCGCAGGTTACAATCAGCCCCAGCATTTT	CASSSTAGYNQPQHF
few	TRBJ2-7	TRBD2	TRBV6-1	TGTGCCAGCAGTGGGACTAGCGGGAGAATGTACGAGCAGTACTTC	CASSGTSGRMYEQYF
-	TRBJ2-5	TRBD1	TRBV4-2	TGTGCCAGCAGCAGCGGTCGGACAGGGGGGCAAGAGACCCAGTACTTC	CASSSGRTGGQETQYF
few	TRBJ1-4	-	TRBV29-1	TGCAGCGTTAGTGGACAGCCTAATGAAAAACTGTTTTTT	CSVSGQPNEKLFF
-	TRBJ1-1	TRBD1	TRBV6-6	TGTGCCAGCAGTTACACTGGACAGGGGCCGAACACTGAAGCTTTCTTT	CASSYTGQGPNTEAFF
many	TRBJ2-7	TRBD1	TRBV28	TGTGCCAGCAGCACCGGGACAGACTACGAGCAGTACTTC	CASSTGTDYEQYF
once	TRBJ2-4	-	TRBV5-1	TGCGCCAGCAGCTTGAGGGGCGGCCCTTTTCTAGCCAAAAACATTCAGTACTTC	CASSLRGGPFLAKNIQYF
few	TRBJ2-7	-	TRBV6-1	TGTGCCAGCAGCAGGGACATTACCTACGAGCAGTACTTC	CASSRDITYEQYF
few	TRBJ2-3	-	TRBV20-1	TGCAGTGCTAGCGAAGGCGCCACGCGCACAGATACGCAGTATTTT	CSASEGATRTDTQYF
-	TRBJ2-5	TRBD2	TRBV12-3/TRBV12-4	TGTGCCAGCAGTTTAAGCGGGGTAGGGGCGACCCAGTACTTC	CASSLSGVGATQYF
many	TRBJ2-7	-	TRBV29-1	TGCAGCGTTCGTGGACCCAGCTCCTACGAGCAGTACTTC	CSVRGPSSYEQYF
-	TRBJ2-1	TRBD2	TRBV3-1	TGTGCCAGCAGCCAAAAAAACCTTGCGGGGGGGTGGAACAATGAGCAGTTCTTC	CASSQKNLAGGWNNEQFF
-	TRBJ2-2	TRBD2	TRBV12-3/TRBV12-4	TGTGCCAGCACTCTTATGGGAGCGGGAGTCACCGGGGAGCTGTTTTTT	CASTLMGAGVTGELFF
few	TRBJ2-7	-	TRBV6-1	TGTGCCAGCAGTGAACGTCCAGGGACCTACGAGCAGTACTTC	CASSERPGTYEQYF
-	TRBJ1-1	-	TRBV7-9	TGTGCCAGCAGCTTATCGGGGCAAGCGACTGAAGCTTTCTTT	CASSLSGQATEAFF
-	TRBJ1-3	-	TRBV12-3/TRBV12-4	TGTGCCAGCAGTTTAAGAGGTCCAGGGGTCTCTGGAAACACCATATATTTT	CASSLRGPGVSGNTIYF
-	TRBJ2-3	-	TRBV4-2	TGTGCCAGCAGCCAAGATGACCGGGGGGCCGAGGGGGATACGCAGTATTTT	CASSQDDRGAEGDTQYF
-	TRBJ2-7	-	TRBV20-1	TGCAGTCCCGGGAATAACTACGAGCAGTACTTC	CSPGNNYEQYF
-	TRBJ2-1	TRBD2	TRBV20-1	TGCAGTGACCCGTCGGGACTAGCGGGAGGGCCCAATGAGCAGTTCTTC	CSDPSGLAGGPNEQFF
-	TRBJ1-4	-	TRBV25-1	TGTGCCAGCAGTGAAGCGGCCAGGGTAGATGAAAAACTGTTTTTT	CASSEAARVDEKLFF